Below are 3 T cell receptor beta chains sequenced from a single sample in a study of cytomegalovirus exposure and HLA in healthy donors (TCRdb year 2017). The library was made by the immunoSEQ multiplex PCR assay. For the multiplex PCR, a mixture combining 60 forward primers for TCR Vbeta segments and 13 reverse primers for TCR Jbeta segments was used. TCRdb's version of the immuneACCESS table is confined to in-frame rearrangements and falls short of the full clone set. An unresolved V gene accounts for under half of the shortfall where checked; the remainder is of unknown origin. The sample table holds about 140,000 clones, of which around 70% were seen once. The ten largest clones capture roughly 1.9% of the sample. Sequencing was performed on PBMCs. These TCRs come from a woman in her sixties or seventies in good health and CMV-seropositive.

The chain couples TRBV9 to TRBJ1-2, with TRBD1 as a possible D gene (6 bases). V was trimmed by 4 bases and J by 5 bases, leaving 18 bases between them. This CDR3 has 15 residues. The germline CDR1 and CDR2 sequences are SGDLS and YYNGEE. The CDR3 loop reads CASSPQQGFSYGYTF. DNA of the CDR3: TGTGCCAGCAGCCCACAACAGGGCTTCTCGTATGGCTACACCTTC.

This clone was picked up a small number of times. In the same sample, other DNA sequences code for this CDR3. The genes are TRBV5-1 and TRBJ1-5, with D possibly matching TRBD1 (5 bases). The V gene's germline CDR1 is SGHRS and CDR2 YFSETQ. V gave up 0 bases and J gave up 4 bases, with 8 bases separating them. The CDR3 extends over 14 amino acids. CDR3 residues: CASSLAGGNQPQHF. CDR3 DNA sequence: TGCGCCAGCAGCTTGGCGGGGGGAAATCAGCCCCAGCATTTT. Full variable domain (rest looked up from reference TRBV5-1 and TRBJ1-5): KAGVTQTPRYLIKTRGQQVTLSCSPISGHRSVSWYQQTPGQGLQFLFEYFSETQRNKGNFPGRFSGRQFSNSRSEMNVSTLELGDSALYLCASSLAGGNQPQHFGDGTRLSIL.

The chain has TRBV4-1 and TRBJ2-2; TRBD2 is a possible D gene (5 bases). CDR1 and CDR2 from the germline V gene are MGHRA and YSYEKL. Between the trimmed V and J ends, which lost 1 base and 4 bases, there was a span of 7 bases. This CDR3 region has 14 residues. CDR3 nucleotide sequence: TGCGCCAGCAGCCAAGGGGAGCTCACCGGGGAGCTGTTTTTT. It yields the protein CASSQGELTGELFF.